The 5 T cell receptor beta chains given below trace back to one sample, sequenced in a study of cytomegalovirus exposure and HLA in healthy donors. This PCR relied on a set of 60 Vbeta primers and 13 Jbeta primers. Some clones are missing from TCRdb's copy, which holds only in-frame ones; the method was immunoSEQ multiplex PCR. Of over 150,000 clones listed, 70% to 80% are singletons. The sample comprised PBMCs. These TCRs come from a woman aged 40 to 50 in good health and CMV-seronegative.

This clone was recorded only once. This chain joins TRBV4-2 and TRBJ1-4, with D possibly matching TRBD1 (6 bases). This CDR3 is 15 amino acids long. Trimming stripped 0 bases from V and 5 bases from J, with 10 bases between. The germline gives CDR1 LGHNA, CDR2 YNFKEQ. CDR3 protein: CASSQERGGNEKLFF. CDR3 sequence (DNA): TGTGCCAGCAGCCAAGAAAGGGGGGGGAATGAAAAACTGTTTTTT.

V is TRBV7-9 and J is TRBJ2-7; TRBD2 matches 12 bases. The CDR3 sequence is 14 residues long. Unmatched junction bases numbered 2, after V lost 6 bases and J lost 2 bases. Germline CDR1 and CDR2: SEHNR and FQNEAQ (reference sequence). CDR3 amino acids: CASSGLAGTYEQYF. The DNA for the CDR3 is TGTGCCAGCAGTGGACTAGCGGGGACCTACGAGCAGTACTTC.

The genes are TRBV11-3 and TRBJ1-1, with 7 bases fitting TRBD1. Germline loops: CDR1 SGHNT, CDR2 YENEEA. CDR3 length equals 17 residues. Trimming at V came to 1 base and at J to 6 bases, leaving 14 bases not matched to a gene. CDR3 region: CASSLVLILEGAAEAFF. DNA of the CDR3: TGTGCCAGCAGCTTAGTCTTGATCCTAGAGGGGGCGGCTGAAGCTTTCTTT.

The gene calls are TRBV10-1 and TRBJ1-1; 7 nucleotides match TRBD1. Germline V lookup: CDR1 WNHNN, CDR2 SYGVQD (reference sequence). The J segment lost 14 bases and the V segment lost 9 bases, leaving 15 bases of the junction unmatched. The CDR3 is 12 residues long. Written as DNA, the CDR3 is TGCGCCAGTGGTGGGACAGACGTTCCGAGGTTCTTT. The encoded protein is CASGGTDVPRFF.

This chain joins TRBV14 and TRBJ2-7; the D gene is possibly TRBD2 (5 bases). This CDR3 has 13 amino acids. With 2 bases removed from V and 6 bases from J, the gap between germline ends came to 11 bases. Germline lookup yields CDR1 SGHDN and CDR2 FVKESK. In nucleotides, the CDR3 is TGTGCCAGCAGCCAAATTAAAGGGAGCGAGCAGTACTTC. It codes for CASSQIKGSEQYF.